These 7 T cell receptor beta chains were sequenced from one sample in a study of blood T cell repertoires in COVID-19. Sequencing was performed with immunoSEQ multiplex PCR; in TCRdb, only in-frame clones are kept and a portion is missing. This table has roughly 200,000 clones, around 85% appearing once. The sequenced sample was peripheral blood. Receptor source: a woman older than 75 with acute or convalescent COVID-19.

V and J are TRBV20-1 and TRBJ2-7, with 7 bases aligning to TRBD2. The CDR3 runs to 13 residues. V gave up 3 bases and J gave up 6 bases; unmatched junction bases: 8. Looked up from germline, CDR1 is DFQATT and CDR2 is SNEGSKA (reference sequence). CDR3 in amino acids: CSASSETSPEQYF. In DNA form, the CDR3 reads TGCAGTGCTAGTAGCGAGACTAGCCCCGAGCAGTACTTC.

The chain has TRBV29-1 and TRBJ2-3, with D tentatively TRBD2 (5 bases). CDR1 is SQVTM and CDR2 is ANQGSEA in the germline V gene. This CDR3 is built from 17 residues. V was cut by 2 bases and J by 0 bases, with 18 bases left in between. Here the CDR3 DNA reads TGCAGCGTTGAAAGACTAACCAAAACACTAAGCACAGATACGCAGTATTTT. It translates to CSVERLTKTLSTDTQYF.

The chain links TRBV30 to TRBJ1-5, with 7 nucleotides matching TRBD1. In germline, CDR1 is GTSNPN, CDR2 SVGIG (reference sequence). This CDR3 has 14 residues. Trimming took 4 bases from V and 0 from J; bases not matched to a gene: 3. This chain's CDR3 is CAWKGQYSNQPQHF. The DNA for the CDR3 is TGTGCCTGGAAGGGACAGTATAGCAATCAGCCCCAGCATTTT.

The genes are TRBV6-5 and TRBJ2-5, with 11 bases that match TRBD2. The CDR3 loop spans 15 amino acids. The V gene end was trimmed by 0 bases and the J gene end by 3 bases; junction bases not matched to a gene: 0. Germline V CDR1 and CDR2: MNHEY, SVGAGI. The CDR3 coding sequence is TGTGCCAGCAGTTACTCGGGACTAGCGGAAGAGACCCAGTACTTC. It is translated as CASSYSGLAEETQYF.

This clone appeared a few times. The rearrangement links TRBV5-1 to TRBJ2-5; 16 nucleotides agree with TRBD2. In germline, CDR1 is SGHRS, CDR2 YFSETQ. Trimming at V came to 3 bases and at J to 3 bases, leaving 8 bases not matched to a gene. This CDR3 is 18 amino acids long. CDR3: CASSSGTSGGVDEETQYF. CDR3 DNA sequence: TGCGCCAGCAGCTCCGGGACTAGCGGGGGGGTTGATGAAGAGACCCAGTACTTC.

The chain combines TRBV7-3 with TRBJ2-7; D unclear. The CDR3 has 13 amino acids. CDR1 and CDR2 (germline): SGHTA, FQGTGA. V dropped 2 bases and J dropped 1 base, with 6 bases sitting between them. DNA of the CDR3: TGTGCCAGCAGCTTAGGAGTGTCCTACGAGCAGTACTTC. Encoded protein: CASSLGVSYEQYF.

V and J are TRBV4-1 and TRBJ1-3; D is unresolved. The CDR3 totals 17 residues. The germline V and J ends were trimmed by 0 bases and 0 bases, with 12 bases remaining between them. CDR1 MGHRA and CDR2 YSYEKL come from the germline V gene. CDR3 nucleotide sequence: TGCGCCAGCAGCCAAGAAAAGCAACCGAGCTCTGGAAACACCATATATTTT. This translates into CASSQEKQPSSGNTIYF.